This is a list of T cell receptor beta chains from one sample in a study of tumor-infiltrating T cells and Merkel cell polyomavirus. Profiled with immunoSEQ multiplex PCR; TCRdb holds only in-frame clones, not every one. The sample carries approximately 920 clones, around 88% recorded once. The sample taken for sequencing was Merkel cell polyomavirus peptide tetramer+ CD8+ T cells sorted from blood. The receptors come from a man aged 55 to 70 with Merkel cell carcinoma. CDR3s include the opening cysteine and the closing phenylalanine or tryptophan. Each record gives: J gene, clone size, V gene, D gene, CDR3 protein, CDR3 DNA. D genes are given only for firm matches. Not every row has a clone size; where given, it reads once, few, many or a size class.

TRBJ2-3 NA TRBV11-2 TRBD1 CASSLKETGRHTQYF TGTGCCAGCAGCTTAAAAGAGACAGGGCGGCATACGCAGTATTTT
TRBJ1-4 NA TRBV12-5 TRBD1 CASGLWGQGGNEKLFF TGTGCTAGTGGTTTGTGGGGACAGGGGGGAAATGAAAAACTGTTTTTT
TRBJ2-7 NA TRBV13 TRBD2 CASSPTLWTSTSEQYF TGTGCCAGCAGCCCTACCCTTTGGACTAGCACCTCCGAGCAGTACTTC
TRBJ2-5 NA TRBV5-1 NA CASSVRQAKETQYF TGCGCCAGCAGCGTTCGACAGGCCAAAGAGACCCAGTACTTC
TRBJ2-7 few TRBV11-2 NA CASSSGQIVSDEQYF TGTGCCAGCAGCTCCGGACAGATCGTTAGTGACGAGCAGTACTTC
TRBJ2-6 NA TRBV5-6 TRBD1 CASSLDRVRVGANVLTF TGTGCCAGCAGCCTGGACAGGGTGAGAGTTGGGGCCAACGTCCTGACTTTC
TRBJ2-2 NA TRBV19 TRBD2 CASSSGTSKFTGELFF TGTGCCAGTAGCTCCGGGACTAGCAAATTCACCGGGGAGCTGTTTTTT
TRBJ1-2 NA TRBV10-2 TRBD1 CASSDKGAYGYTF TGCGCCAGCAGTGACAAGGGGGCTTATGGCTACACCTTC
TRBJ1-1 NA TRBV19 TRBD1 CASNDRVPNTEAFF TGTGCCAGTAACGACAGGGTCCCTAACACTGAAGCTTTCTTT
TRBJ1-1 NA TRBV11-3 TRBD1 CASSSGGLNTEAFF TGTGCCAGCAGCTCAGGGGGCTTGAACACTGAAGCTTTCTTT
TRBJ1-3 NA TRBV19 NA CASAGSSGNTIYF TGTGCCAGTGCAGGGTCCTCTGGAAACACCATATATTTT
TRBJ1-3 NA TRBV19 NA CASCTGSAGNTIYF TGTGCCAGTTGTACAGGGTCCGCTGGAAACACCATATATTTT
TRBJ2-1 NA TRBV15 TRBD2 CATSSRLAAEQFF TGTGCCACCAGCTCACGACTAGCCGCTGAGCAGTTCTTC
TRBJ2-2 NA TRBV7-2 TRBD2 CASSPGSGGAAGELFF TGTGCCAGCAGCCCTGGTAGCGGGGGGGCGGCCGGGGAGCTGTTTTTT
TRBJ1-1 NA TRBV18 NA CASSPGAAADTEAFF TGTGCCAGCTCACCAGGGGCCGCCGCGGACACTGAAGCTTTCTTT
TRBJ2-7 NA TRBV6-1 NA CASIVGHLSSYEQYF TGTGCCAGCATAGTGGGACACCTAAGCTCCTACGAGCAGTACTTC
TRBJ1-2 NA TRBV6-5 TRBD1 CASSYRDRPNYGYTF TGTGCCAGCAGTTACCGGGACAGGCCTAACTATGGCTACACCTTC
TRBJ1-1 few TRBV10-3 TRBD1 CAIGQGNTEAFF TGTGCCATCGGACAGGGGAACACTGAAGCTTTCTTT
TRBJ1-1 NA TRBV11-2 NA CASSLRGSGTEAFF TGTGCCAGCAGCTTAAGGGGCTCCGGGACTGAAGCTTTCTTT
TRBJ2-1 NA TRBV27 TRBD2 CASSTRGGSSYNEQFF TGTGCCAGCAGTACTCGCGGGGGGAGCTCCTACAATGAGCAGTTCTTC
TRBJ1-1 NA TRBV6-5 NA CASRNTEGTEAFF TGTGCCAGCCGTAACACGGAGGGCACTGAAGCTTTCTTT
TRBJ2-7 NA TRBV30 TRBD1 CAWSVRPDRTNF TGTGCCTGGAGTGTAAGGCCGGACAGGACCAACTTC
TRBJ1-1 NA TRBV27 TRBD1 CASSLWGQQAEAFF TGTGCCAGCAGTTTATGGGGACAGCAGGCTGAAGCTTTCTTT
TRBJ2-7 once TRBV6-1 NA CASSGRGAVSYEQYF TGTGCCAGCAGTGGGCGTGGAGCGGTTTCCTACGAGCAGTACTTC
TRBJ2-7 NA TRBV29-1 NA CSVDSDRRLF TGCAGCGTTGACTCGGACAGACGCCTCTTC
TRBJ1-1 once TRBV10-3 NA CAISGRASNTEAFF TGTGCCATCAGTGGTAGAGCCTCGAACACTGAAGCTTTCTTT
TRBJ1-1 NA TRBV5-1 NA CASSQGGGNTEAFF TGCGCCAGCAGCCAGGGAGGTGGGAACACTGAAGCTTTCTTT
TRBJ2-1 NA TRBV19 NA CASSIVPGSSYNEQFF TGTGCCAGTAGTATAGTCCCCGGGAGCTCCTACAATGAGCAGTTCTTC
TRBJ1-5 NA TRBV7-2 NA CASSLGGDPRVQPQHF TGTGCCAGCAGCTTAGGGGGGGACCCGAGGGTTCAGCCCCAGCATTTT
TRBJ1-1 NA TRBV25-1 NA CASRQGLTEAFF TGTGCCAGCAGGCAGGGGCTCACTGAAGCTTTCTTT
TRBJ2-3 NA TRBV27 TRBD2 CASSETGTSFLF TGTGCCAGCAGTGAGACCGGGACTAGCTTTCTCTTT
TRBJ1-1 NA TRBV25-1 TRBD1 CASRQGGVSTEAFF TGTGCCAGTAGACAGGGGGGAGTCAGCACTGAAGCTTTCTTT
TRBJ2-5 NA TRBV5-4 NA CASSFTGVGQETQYF TGTGCCAGCAGCTTTACGGGAGTCGGTCAAGAGACCCAGTACTTC
TRBJ2-3 few TRBV21-1 NA CATRSRPGGSRTDTQYF TGTGCCACCCGGAGCCGACCAGGAGGGAGTAGGACAGATACGCAGTATTTT
TRBJ1-5 NA TRBV9 NA CASNRDGANQPQHF TGTGCCAGTAACAGGGATGGGGCAAATCAGCCCCAGCATTTT
TRBJ2-5 NA TRBV5-1 TRBD2 CASSSGGGNTETQYF TGCGCCAGCAGCTCTGGCGGGGGGAACACAGAGACCCAGTACTTC
TRBJ2-1 NA TRBV29-1 NA CSVDTGGLLRDEQFF TGCAGCGTTGACACTGGCGGACTCCTGCGGGATGAGCAGTTCTTC
TRBJ1-4 NA TRBV9 TRBD1 CASSVRTGGYEKLFF TGTGCCAGCAGCGTACGTACAGGGGGCTACGAAAAACTGTTTTTT
TRBJ2-6 NA TRBV4-2 NA CASSQTNVGTTGANVLTF TGTGCCAGCAGCCAAACTAATGTCGGGACAACGGGGGCCAACGTCCTGACTTTC
TRBJ2-3 NA TRBV5-1 NA CASSLIGSTDTQYF TGCGCCAGCAGCTTGATCGGGAGCACAGATACGCAGTATTTT
TRBJ2-3 NA TRBV28 TRBD1 CASSFPQGVEDTQYF TGTGCCAGCAGTTTCCCTCAGGGGGTCGAAGATACGCAGTATTTT
TRBJ2-7 few TRBV9 TRBD2 CASSVGAGAGEQYF TGTGCCAGCAGCGTAGGAGCGGGAGCAGGCGAGCAGTACTTC
TRBJ2-7 NA TRBV15 TRBD1 CATSRDRTGAYEQYF TGTGCCACCAGCAGAGACCGGACAGGGGCTTACGAGCAGTACTTC
TRBJ2-7 NA TRBV5-1 TRBD2 CASSLAGNSYEQYF TGCGCCAGTAGCCTAGCGGGGAACTCCTACGAGCAGTACTTC
TRBJ1-1 NA TRBV10-3 NA CAIRYRETNTEAFF TGTGCCATCAGGTACAGGGAAACGAACACTGAAGCTTTCTTT
TRBJ1-1 NA TRBV7-9 NA CASSLKGKNTEAFF TGTGCCAGCAGCTTAAAGGGGAAGAACACTGAAGCTTTCTTT
TRBJ1-1 once TRBV6-5 NA CASSYSLGEGNTEAFF TGTGCCAGCAGTTACTCCCTTGGGGAGGGAAACACTGAAGCTTTCTTT
TRBJ2-5 once TRBV13 NA CASSLWSGYQETQYF TGTGCCAGCAGCTTATGGTCGGGGTACCAAGAGACCCAGTACTTC
TRBJ1-3 NA TRBV30 TRBD1 CAWDRAYTIYF TGTGCCTGGGACAGGGCTTACACCATATATTTT
TRBJ2-1 NA TRBV10-1 TRBD2 CASSELAGYNEQFF TGCGCCAGCAGTGAACTAGCGGGCTACAATGAGCAGTTCTTC
TRBJ2-1 NA TRBV18 NA CASSRSRDWTNEQFF TGTGCCAGCTCACGCTCCCGGGACTGGACAAATGAGCAGTTCTTC
TRBJ2-7 NA TRBV29-1 TRBD2 CSASTSDEQYF TGCAGCGCCTCGACTAGCGACGAGCAGTACTTC
TRBJ2-3 NA TRBV5-4 TRBD1 CASSLGGAKDTQYF TGTGCCAGCAGCTTAGGGGGCGCCAAGGATACGCAGTATTTT
TRBJ2-5 NA TRBV9 NA CASSLSLEFSETQYF TGTGCCAGCAGCCTTAGTTTGGAGTTCTCAGAGACCCAGTACTTC